This T cell receptor beta chain was obtained from a study of blood T cell repertoires in COVID-19. The protocol was immunoSEQ multiplex PCR, while the TCRdb copy is restricted to in-frame clones and leaves out a portion. The sample has 110,000 to 150,000 clones; 80% are singletons. This clone has a single count. The V gene's germline CDR1 is ENHRY and CDR2 SYGVKD. Germline trimming cut 6 bases from V and 7 bases from J; bases unmatched to any gene: 14. This CDR3 has 17 amino acids. The receptor was isolated from an older man who had recovered from COVID-19. Material: peripheral blood. The chain has TRBV10-3 and TRBJ2-3; 12 bases are a match to TRBD2. The CDR3 DNA reads as TGTGCCATCAGCCCGACTAGCGGGGGTACTTCTGGAAATACGCAGTATTTT. This codes for CAISPTSGGTSGNTQYF.